The clone carrying this T cell receptor beta chain was seen only a few times. These donors counted as nominally healthy when sampled, but unrecorded immune exposures were likely. PCR used 60 Vbeta primers and 13 Jbeta primers. Assay: immunoSEQ multiplex PCR; the TCRdb copy retains only in-frame clones and omits some. The table shows about 110,000 clones, with roughly three quarters occurring only once. Trimming shortened V by 6 bases and J by 6 bases, and 9 bases separated the two germline ends. Germline values: CDR1 MNHEY, CDR2 SVGAGI. This CDR3 has 13 residues. The entry originates in a study of cytomegalovirus exposure and HLA in healthy donors. Study in general: Genotyping of under 500 donors showed that approximately 83% belonged to the Caucasian-associated ancestry cluster.

Sample: PBMCs. The source is a man between 18 and 35 years old in good health and CMV-seronegative. This chain connects TRBV6-5 to TRBJ1-6; no firm D call. Here the CDR3 reads CASRGGLNSPLHF. CDR3 in DNA: TGTGCCAGCAGGGGAGGCCTTAATTCACCCCTCCACTTT.